Reported below is one T cell receptor beta chain. This clonotype has ten or more counts. Its antigen is still unknown. It has no much larger one-base neighbor in the sample; base qualities were not kept. V loses 3 bases, J loses 3 bases, and the germline ends lie 8 bases apart. From its cysteine to its phenylalanine, the CDR3 spans 12 amino acids. Only the CDR3 DNA is retained, 36 bases long and in frame from the first base. Based on the germline V gene, the CDR1 and CDR2 sequences are SQVTM and ANQGSEA. Total RNA was isolated from unfractionated whole blood collected in Tempus Blood RNA tubes. Four or five healthy volunteers acted as controls for TCR sequencing and had blood drawn at day 0, 2 weeks and 6 weeks. Library preparation used 5' RACE. TCRdb records Illumina MiSeq as the sequencer. Library preparation attached unique molecular identifiers to individual cDNA molecules for quantitative, reproducible TCR counting. Regarding the original processing steps: A median of about 89,000 TCRs per sample was observed, with a range of roughly 23,224 to 700,000. V, J and CDR3 annotation of the TCR reads was carried out using the Decombinator software suite. For PS versus PT1 abundance plots, all samples were subsampled to the same number of TCRs (28,000). Expanded TCRs were defined as absent before sensitization and observed at least eight times at the 2-week time point. Using fastp at Q25 and MiXCR, TCRdb reprocessed the public reads and kept productive beta chains. Each entry is one CDR3 protein sequence, shown with its most common DNA and genes. The V and J calls here are based on TCRdb, not the publication. This sample is represented by some 150,000 distinct CDR3 sequences; 3.5% to 5% of them were singletons. Under 1.5% of the sample is in the top ten clones.

The entry originates in a study of human T cells and chemical hapten exposure (dated by TCRdb to the early 2020s). Background for the entire study: Libraries were combined into a pool for sequencing, and differences in TCR yield between samples came mainly from small differences in library volumes within the pool. The study tracked peripheral blood TCR repertoire changes in vivo during primary and secondary sensitization to the hapten diphenylcyclopropenone (DPC) in alopecia patients. Both TCR alpha and TCR beta chains were sequenced from each blood RNA sample. Results the study describes overall, beyond this receptor: No change with DPC sensitization was found in the number of TCRs above 1 in 1000 frequency, and no evidence of global repertoire structure alterations was found. After repeated subsampling, changes were observed in the strength of the expansion versus patch-test correlation and in the threshold at which the correlation became significant.

This receptor was identified in a female donor in good health. The V and J genes are TRBV29-1 and TRBJ2-5; the D gene is possibly TRBD1, with 5 bases matching. CDR3 reads: CSVDPTEETQYF. The nucleotide sequence reads as follows: TGCAGCGTTGATCCGACAGAAGAGACCCAGTACTTC.